Following are 22 T cell receptor beta chains from one sample sequenced in a study of OX40 agonist ivuxolimab in advanced cancers. Clones were sequenced by immunoSEQ multiplex PCR, and TCRdb holds only the in-frame ones, with some missing. The table shows about 6,000 clones, with 81% occurring only once. The starting material was CD4+ or CD8+ T cells sorted from blood, obtained in a trial of the OX40 agonist ivuxolimab. The origin of the receptors is an adult with an advanced solid tumor such as melanoma, head and neck, liver or kidney cancer.

With regard to this clone: This same CDR3 is encoded by further DNA sequences in the sample. J is TRBJ2-7 and V is TRBV7-2; TRBD1 matches 8 bases. Germline lookup yields CDR1 SGHTA and CDR2 FQGNSA. Germline trimming cut 5 bases from V and 5 bases from J; bases unmatched to any gene: 11. The CDR3 is 15 residues long. The CDR3 nucleotides read TGTGCCAGCAGCCACACCCCCAGGGGGCAACACGAGCAGTACTTC. The encoded protein is CASSHTPRGQHEQYF.

This rearrangement joins TRBV11-2 to TRBJ2-5; tentatively, D is TRBD1 or TRBD2 (5 bases each). The CDR3 consists of 15 residues. Germline V lookup: CDR1 SGHAT, CDR2 FQNNGV. Trimming removed 3 bases at V and 2 bases at J, with 13 bases between. The CDR3 nucleotides are TGTGCCAGCAGCTTGAGGCCGGGACCGCAAGAGACCCAGTACTTC. Translation: CASSLRPGPQETQYF. Drawing the rest from reference TRBV11-2 and TRBJ2-5, the complete variable domain is EAGVAQSPRYKIIEKRQSVAFWCNPISGHATLYWYQQILGQGPKLLIQFQNNGVVDDSQLPKDRFSAERLKGVDSTLKIQPAKLEDSAVYLCASSLRPGPQETQYFGPGTRLLVL.

The chain employs TRBV20-1 and TRBJ2-7, with 7 bases identical to TRBD1. CDR3 length equals 11 residues. Trimming took 6 bases from V and 3 from J; bases not matched to a gene: 2. Per germline, CDR1 DFQATT and CDR2 SNEGSKA (reference sequence). CDR3 sequence (DNA): TGCAGTGCGGGACAGAGCTACGAGCAGTACTTC. Protein: CSAGQSYEQYF.

The chain has TRBV15 and TRBJ1-1; TRBD1 aligns across 9 bases. Germline CDR1 and CDR2: LNHNV and YYDKDF (reference sequence). V gave up 1 base and J gave up 7 bases; unmatched junction bases: 4. This CDR3 is built from 14 residues. The DNA of the CDR3 is TGTGCCACCAGCAGAGGGGACAGGGTCGGTGAAGCTTTCTTT. Translated, it gives CATSRGDRVGEAFF.

This chain joins TRBV6-5 and TRBJ1-4; the D gene is possibly TRBD1 (5 bases). V was shortened by 7 bases and J by 10 bases, with 19 bases between the two germline ends. This CDR3 has 14 amino acids. The germline V gene encodes CDR1 MNHEY and CDR2 SVGAGI. The CDR3 protein is CASKEQAGDGKLFF. The CDR3 bases are TGTGCCAGCAAGGAACAGGCAGGTGACGGAAAACTGTTTTTT.

Comment on this clone: Relative to the germline gene, one junction end is altered; a read error may explain this. Other DNA sequences in the same sample also yield this CDR3. The chain employs TRBV27 and TRBJ2-1; the match to TRBD2 covers 12 bases. Germline V gene sequence: CDR1 MNHEY, CDR2 SMNVEV (reference sequence). CDR3 length: 15 residues. The CDR3 DNA sequence: TGTGCTAGCAGTAGGACTAGCGGGGCCTACAATGAGCAGTTCTTC. Protein product: CASSRTSGAYNEQFF.

The V and J genes are TRBV9 and TRBJ2-1, with TRBD2 identical over 8 bases. J was trimmed by 2 bases and V by 3 bases; bases with no gene match: 10. The germline gives CDR1 SGDLS, CDR2 YYNGEE. The CDR3 is 17 amino acids. CDR3 region: CASSGYRKRGPYNEQFF. CDR3 sequence (DNA): TGTGCCAGCAGCGGCTACCGAAAGCGGGGGCCCTACAATGAGCAGTTCTTC.

In its sample, this clone was seen once. A junction end diverges from the germline sequence, so it may reflect a read error. This chain links TRBV7-7 with TRBJ2-3; 7 bases are a match to TRBD2. The CDR3 consists of 14 residues. CDR1 SSHAT and CDR2 FNYEAQ come from the germline V gene (reference sequence). CDR3 in DNA: TGTGCTAGCAGCTTAGCCGGGGGGACAGATACGCAGTATTTT. Encoded protein: CASSLAGGTDTQYF.

The chain carries TRBV19 and TRBJ2-2, with 8 bases fitting TRBD1. The CDR3 sequence is 13 residues long. Germline values: CDR1 LNHDA, CDR2 SQIVND (reference sequence). The CDR3 DNA reads TGTGCTTGTGATACAGGGGGAGCCGGGGAGCTGTTTTTT. Translated: CACDTGGAGELFF.

The chain joins TRBV19 to TRBJ2-7; TRBD1 matches at 9 bases. The CDR3 contains 14 residues. Trimming at V came to 1 base and at J to 2 bases, leaving 0 bases not matched to a gene. Germline V lookup: CDR1 LNHDA, CDR2 SQIVND (reference sequence). The CDR3 coding sequence is TGTGCCAGTAGTATAGGACAGGGGGCCTACGAGCAGTACTTC. It translates to CASSIGQGAYEQYF. The full variable domain, with the rest looked up from reference TRBV19 and TRBJ2-7, is DGGITQSPKYLFRKEGQNVTLSCEQNLNHDAMYWYRQDPGQGLRLIYYSQIVNDFQKGDIAEGYSVSREKKESFPLTVTSAQKNPTAFYLCASSIGQGAYEQYFGPGTRLTVT.

This clone ranks as medium-sized (0.01 to 0.1%). The V and J genes are TRBV19 and TRBJ2-7; 12 positions agree with TRBD2. CDR3 size: 15 residues. J lost 3 bases, V lost 3 bases, and 3 bases had no gene match. The germline CDR1 and CDR2 sequences are LNHDA and SQIVND (reference sequence). The CDR3 loop reads CASSMTSGGLYEQYF. CDR3 sequence (DNA): TGTGCCAGTAGTATGACTAGCGGGGGACTCTACGAGCAGTACTTC. Drawing the rest from reference TRBV19 and TRBJ2-7, the complete variable domain is DGGITQSPKYLFRKEGQNVTLSCEQNLNHDAMYWYRQDPGQGLRLIYYSQIVNDFQKGDIAEGYSVSREKKESFPLTVTSAQKNPTAFYLCASSMTSGGLYEQYFGPGTRLTVT.

This rearrangement joins TRBV27 to TRBJ1-1, with D possibly TRBD1 on 5 matching bases. The CDR3 runs to 17 residues. CDR1 is MNHEY, CDR2 SMNVEV, per germline (reference sequence). Trimming cost V 6 bases and J 4 bases, with 24 bases left between them. The CDR3, as DNA: TGTGCCAGCAGCTACCAAACCATTACAGGCCCCACCACTGAAGCTTTCTTT. This gives the protein CASSYQTITGPTTEAFF.

As regards this clone: Other DNA variants within this sample encode the same CDR3. The J gene is TRBJ2-7, the V gene TRBV5-1; D is perhaps TRBD2 (5 bases). V was clipped by 0 bases and J by 7 bases, with 14 bases between them. The CDR3 has 14 amino acids. From germline, CDR1 is SGHRS and CDR2 YFSETQ. CDR3 nucleotide sequence: TGCGCCAGCAGCTTGGGTGGGGTCTCGGGGGAGCAGTACTTC. Protein sequence: CASSLGGVSGEQYF.

This clone appeared a few times. Additional DNA sequences in this sample encode the identical CDR3. The chain is built from TRBV7-6 and TRBJ2-7; weak D call: TRBD1 (6 bases). The CDR3 length is 16 residues. Trimming pared 3 bases from V and 6 bases from J, leaving 21 bases between. Germline values: CDR1 SGHVS, CDR2 FNYEAQ. In nucleotides, the CDR3 is TGTGCCAGCAGCTTCTCTGGGGGCGCTGGGGTGTCCGAGCAGTACTTC. Its translation is CASSFSGGAGVSEQYF.

J is TRBJ1-1 and V is TRBV7-9, with 7 bases that match TRBD1. The germline V gene has CDR1 SEHNR and CDR2 FQNEAQ (reference sequence). With V trimmed by 0 bases and J by 8 bases, 0 bases remained unmatched. This CDR3 is built from 12 residues. Written as DNA, the CDR3 is TGTGCCAGCAGCTTAGCCAGGGGGGAAGCTTTCTTT. The encoded protein is CASSLARGEAFF.

The V call is TRBV7-3, the J call TRBJ2-3; tentative D call: TRBD2 (6 bases). V gave up 6 bases and J gave up 4 bases, with 14 bases separating them. The CDR3 has 14 amino acids. In germline, CDR1 is SGHTA, CDR2 FQGTGA. The CDR3 reads CASSLGTAADTQYF. The CDR3 DNA is TGTGCCAGCAGTCTCGGGACTGCGGCAGATACGCAGTATTTT.

The chain employs TRBV4-1 and TRBJ1-4; a possible D gene is TRBD1 (5 bases). The ends were cut back, 0 bases at V and 0 bases at J, with 8 bases in the middle. Germline V gives CDR1 MGHRA, CDR2 YSYEKL. The CDR3 sequence is 16 residues long. CDR3 residues: CASSQDWGTTNEKLFF. The CDR3 bases are TGCGCCAGCAGCCAAGATTGGGGGACAACTAATGAAAAACTGTTTTTT.

The chain carries TRBV12-5 and TRBJ2-3; perhaps D is TRBD1 or TRBD2 (6 bases each). The V gene's germline CDR1 is LGHNT and CDR2 FRNRAP. V dropped 1 base and J dropped 1 base, with 12 bases sitting between them. The CDR3 spans 16 residues. The CDR3 nucleotides read TGTGCTAGTGGTTTGGAGACGGGGGCGGGCACAGATACGCAGTATTTT. Translating gives CASGLETGAGTDTQYF. The variable domain in full, with the rest retrieved from reference TRBV12-5 and TRBJ2-3, is DARVTQTPRHKVTEMGQEVTMRCQPILGHNTVFWYRQTMMQGLELLAYFRNRAPLDDSGMPKDRFSAEMPDATLATLKIQPSEPRDSAVYFCASGLETGAGTDTQYFGPGTRLTVL.

The CDR3 spells CASSVAAGGTDTQYF. In nucleotides, the CDR3 is TGTGCCAGCAGCGTCGCAGCGGGAGGCACAGATACGCAGTATTTT. The chain is built from TRBV9 and TRBJ2-3; 8 nucleotides agree with TRBD2. From germline, CDR1 is SGDLS and CDR2 YYNGEE. The CDR3 has 15 amino acids. Trimming removed 2 bases from V and 1 base from J; junction bases left unmatched: 3.

The V call is TRBV7-2, the J call TRBJ1-4; D possibly corresponds to TRBD1 (6 bases). CDR3 size: 13 residues. Per the germline V gene, CDR1 is SGHTA and CDR2 is FQGNSA. The V and J ends lost 6 bases and 5 bases respectively, with 10 bases between them. The CDR3 DNA sequence: TGTGCCAGCAGTGAGGGGGGGAATGAAAAACTGTTTTTT. This translates into CASSEGGNEKLFF.

The chain uses TRBV7-2 and TRBJ2-1; D could derive from TRBD1 or TRBD2 (5 bases each). This CDR3 is 12 amino acids long. V lost 0 bases, J lost 10 bases, and 7 bases lay in between. The germline gives CDR1 SGHTA, CDR2 FQGNSA. As DNA, the CDR3 is TGTGCCAGCAGCTTAGCGGGGGTGGAGCAGTTCTTC. This gives the protein CASSLAGVEQFF.

This clone appeared a few times. V gene TRBV10-3 combines with J gene TRBJ1-2; 9 bases are shared with TRBD1. This CDR3 has 14 residues. Germline V gene data show CDR1 as ENHRY and CDR2 as SYGVKD. The J segment lost 2 bases and the V segment lost 6 bases, leaving 4 bases of the junction unmatched. The CDR3 nucleotides are TGTGCCATCAGCTCCGGACAGGGGAACTATGGCTACACCTTC. Its translation: CAISSGQGNYGYTF.